These 23 T cell receptor beta chains share one sample of origin, sequenced in a study of tumor and adjacent non-tumor tissue in lung cancer. No cell sorting was done before RNA was extracted from the tissue. This non-tumor lung sample came from over 3 cm beyond the tumor edge. A modified ARM-PCR protocol with three rounds of nested PCR amplified TCRbeta. TCRdb re-called the multiplex PCR reads with MiXCR, one entry per CDR3 protein. The table shows 50,000 to 60,000 distinct CDR3 sequences, with 74% occurring only once. The sequenced sample was distant non-tumor lung tissue. The source is a woman aged 60-75 years with non-small cell lung cancer.

The chain uses TRBV4-3 and TRBJ2-2; D is ambiguous. The CDR3 has 18 amino acids. Germline V gives CDR1 LGHNA, CDR2 YSLEER. V lost 0 bases, J lost 0 bases, and 14 bases lay in between. For the CDR3, the DNA is TGCGCCAGCAGCCAAGAAATTAGAGGTATATCGAACACCGGGGAGCTGTTTTTT. It yields the protein CASSQEIRGISNTGELFF.

For this clonotype: Lacking the conserved final phenylalanine or tryptophan, this CDR3 likely reflects a read error. The limits of the CDR3 on the DNA are not certain, so only TCRdb's listed CDR3 is given. This chain uses TRBV5-5 with TRBJ1-1; TRBD1, the D gene given by the table, was not confirmed from the DNA. The CDR3 region is 14 residues in length, termini included. The germline CDR1 and CDR2 sequences are SGHKS and YYEKEE (reference sequence). CDR3 sequence reads: CASSPVGAHTEAII.

About this clonotype: This may be a read error, as it is one base from a much larger clone. The chain carries TRBV20-1 and TRBJ1-1; TRBD1 might be the D (5 bases). The CDR3 totals 8 residues. Germline V lookup: CDR1 DFQATT, CDR2 SNEGSKA (reference sequence). Deletions cut 8 bases from V and 10 bases from J, with 8 bases between. The CDR3 DNA reads as TGCAGTAGGGACGTAGCTTTCTTT. Translating it yields CSRDVAFF.

Concerning this clonotype: The CDR3 end shows no conserved phenylalanine or tryptophan, and so a read error is likely. The rearrangement links TRBV5-4 to TRBJ2-3; D is perhaps TRBD1 or TRBD2 (5 bases each). CDR1 is SGHNT, CDR2 YYREEE, per germline (reference sequence). V dropped 3 bases and J dropped 4 bases, with 12 bases sitting between them. The CDR3 covers 14 residues. CDR3 protein: CASSSRDGADTQYL. The CDR3 bases are TGTGCCAGCAGCTCAAGGGACGGGGCAGATACGCAGTATTTG.

The chain recombines TRBV4-3 with TRBJ2-1, with 8 bases lining up with TRBD2. The CDR3 is 17 residues long. V was pared by 6 bases and J by 3 bases, with 13 bases of the junction left unmatched. The germline V gene encodes CDR1 LGHNA and CDR2 YSLEER. The DNA for the CDR3 is TGCGCCAGCAGACCGACGAAACTAGCGGTGGACTACAATGAGCAGTTCTTC. Translating it yields CASRPTKLAVDYNEQFF.

Concerning this clonotype: The junction departs from germline at one end; a sequencing error may be responsible. The chain couples TRBV11-2 to TRBJ2-1, with D possibly called TRBD1 or TRBD2 (5 bases each). The germline CDR1 and CDR2 sequences are SGHAT and FQNNGV. This CDR3 spans 15 amino acids. CDR3 nucleotide sequence: TGTGCCAGTAGCTCCCGGGGCAGCTCCTACAATGAGCAGTTCTTC. Protein sequence: CASSSRGSSYNEQFF.

Of note for this clonotype: The CDR3 end shows no conserved phenylalanine or tryptophan, and so a read error is likely. The DNA is left out, because the CDR3 cannot be placed on it with certainty; the CDR3 is given as TCRdb lists it. The chain joins TRBV11-3 to TRBJ1-1. CDR1 and CDR2 from the germline V gene are SGHNT and YENEEA. A total of 13 residues make up the CDR3, ends included. The CDR3: CASRSDGNTESFL.

Comment on this clonotype: Lacking the conserved final phenylalanine or tryptophan, this CDR3 likely reflects a read error. The V gene is TRBV4-3, the J gene TRBJ2-3; TRBD2 agrees at 8 bases. CDR1 is LGHNA and CDR2 is YSLEER in the germline V gene. This CDR3 is built from 16 residues. DNA of the CDR3: TGCGCCAGAAGCCAGATGGAGGCGGGGGGAACAGATACGCAGTATTCT. This encodes CARSQMEAGGTDTQYS.

Of note for this clonotype: One junction end does not reproduce the germline sequence, and a read error may be involved. This rearrangement joins TRBV4-3 to TRBJ2-4; no clear D. The length of the CDR3 is 17 residues. The V gene's germline CDR1 is LGHNA and CDR2 YSLEER. The CDR3 DNA reads as TGCGCCAGCAACCAAGATATTGGGGAATTGGGTCAAAACACTCAGTACTTC. Amino acids: CASNQDIGELGQNTQYF.

On this clonotype: A read error is likely, as this CDR3 ends without the conserved phenylalanine or tryptophan. The chain employs TRBV29-1 and TRBJ2-7, with D possibly TRBD2 on 5 matching bases. V was clipped by 5 bases and J by 4 bases, with 12 bases between them. The CDR3 is 12 residues long. Germline V gene lookup returns CDR1 SQVTM and CDR2 ANQGSEA. This chain's CDR3 is CSVLAFSYEQYI. The CDR3 DNA reads TGCAGCGTTCTAGCCTTCTCATACGAGCAGTACATC.

The chain combines TRBV6-2 or TRBV6-3 with TRBJ1-1; D not resolved. V was cut by 5 bases and J by 3 bases, with 22 bases left in between. Germline V gene lookup returns CDR1 MNHEY and CDR2 SVGEGT. The CDR3 is made up of 17 amino acids. CDR3 sequence (DNA): TGTGCCAGCAGTCCCCGAGCCGGGTTTTCTGGATACACTGAAGCTTTCTTT. Translation: CASSPRAGFSGYTEAFF.

Notes on this clonotype: A junction boundary mismatches the germline segment, possibly from a read error. CDR3 sequence (DNA): TGTGGCAGCAGTTCCCAGGTGGCTAACACCGGGGAGCTGTTTTTT. Amino acid sequence: CGSSSQVANTGELFF. J is TRBJ2-2 and V is TRBV6-2 or TRBV6-3, with D unclear. Germline loops: CDR1 MNHEY, CDR2 SVGEGT. This CDR3 is 15 amino acids long.

The rearrangement joins TRBV10-3 to TRBJ2-7; perhaps TRBD2 as D (6 bases). The germline gives CDR1 ENHRY, CDR2 SYGVKD. The CDR3 covers 12 residues. Deletions cut 7 bases from V and 2 bases from J, with 9 bases between. The CDR3 protein is CAITGGAYEQYF. The CDR3 bases are TGTGCCATCACAGGCGGGGCCTACGAGCAGTACTTC.

This clonotype was seen repeatedly, ten times or more. This rearrangement joins TRBV20-1 to TRBJ2-3; D is perhaps TRBD1 (5 bases). The CDR3 runs 11 residues. CDR1 and CDR2 from the germline V gene are DFQATT and SNEGSKA (reference sequence). V lost 8 bases and J lost 3, with 9 bases in between. The CDR3 nucleotides are TGCAGTTCCCCAGGGACAGATACGCAGTATTTT. It is translated as CSSPGTDTQYF.

Worth noting for this clonotype: At one end the junction does not follow the germline gene, possibly because of a read error. The V call is TRBV12-3 or TRBV12-4, the J call TRBJ1-1; 9 bases are shared with TRBD1. CDR3 length equals 17 residues. The CDR3: CASCFPDLNRGRTEAFF. In nucleotides, the CDR3 is TGCGCCAGCTGTTTTCCTGACTTGAACAGGGGGCGAACTGAAGCTTTCTTT.

For this clonotype: Just one base apart from a much larger clone, this may be a read error. The chain joins TRBV20-1 to TRBJ1-2; D call uncertain. The germline CDR1 and CDR2 sequences are DFQATT and SNEGSKA (reference sequence). The CDR3 has 12 amino acids. V was pared by 4 bases and J by 9 bases, with 15 bases between. The CDR3 reads CSATRRTDSYTF. The CDR3, as DNA: TGCAGTGCTACGAGGAGGACGGATAGCTACACCTTC.

The V and J genes are TRBV19 and TRBJ1-1, with a weak D call TRBD1 (5 bases). Trimming pared 9 bases from V and 10 bases from J, leaving 21 bases between. Germline assignment: CDR1 LNHDA and CDR2 SQIVND (reference sequence). The CDR3 sequence is 13 residues long. The chain's CDR3 is CASSPSMGQGAFF. In DNA form, the CDR3 reads TGTGCCAGCAGTCCTTCGATGGGGCAGGGAGCTTTCTTT.

Of note for this clonotype: Possible read error: a much larger clone is one base away. The gene calls are TRBV5-4 and TRBJ1-2, with a possible D match to TRBD1 (6 bases). The germline gives CDR1 SGHNT, CDR2 YYREEE (reference sequence). This CDR3 has 15 amino acids. The CDR3 loop is CTSSPQGGGQWGYTF. The CDR3, as DNA: TGTACCAGCAGCCCCCAAGGAGGGGGGCAGTGGGGCTACACCTTC. The variable domain in full, with the rest retrieved from reference TRBV5-4 and TRBJ1-2, is ETGVTQSPTHLIKTRGQQVTLRCSSQSGHNTVSWYQQALGQGPQFIFQYYREEENGRGNFPPRFSGLQFPNYSSELNVNALELDDSALYLCTSSPQGGGQWGYTFGSGTRLTVV.

A word on this clonotype: One junction end does not reproduce the germline sequence, and a read error may be involved. Written as DNA, the CDR3 is TGCGCCAGCACATTAATTGCGACGGGACATAACTATGGCTACACATTC. It is translated as CASTLIATGHNYGYTF. V gene TRBV4-1 combines with J gene TRBJ1-2, with TRBD1 as a possible D gene (6 bases). The CDR3 totals 16 residues. Germline CDR1 reads MGHRA; CDR2 reads YSYEKL.

As regards this clonotype: One end of the junction is discordant with germline, which a read error may explain. The rearrangement uses TRBV29-1 and TRBJ1-2, with TRBD1 matching over 8 bases. This CDR3 is built from 13 residues. Germline assignment: CDR1 SQVTM and CDR2 ANQGSEA. CDR3 nucleotides: TGCAGCTTTCCGGGACAGGTGGGTTATGGCTACATCTTC. It specifies CSFPGQVGYGYIF.

Points on this clonotype: Likely a read error: the CDR3 ends without its conserved phenylalanine or tryptophan. This chain's CDR3 is CASSRDRGYVQYI. In DNA form, the CDR3 reads TGTGCCAGCAGCCGGGACAGGGGGTACGTGCAGTACATC. This sequence joins TRBV11-3 and TRBJ2-7, with 11 bases identical to TRBD1. The CDR3 contains 13 residues. Per germline, CDR1 SGHNT and CDR2 YENEEA.

Notes on this clonotype: At one of its ends the junction is not consistent with the germline gene, which may arise from a read error. The V and J genes are TRBV11-2 and TRBJ1-1; D is undetermined. Germline CDR1 is SGHAT and CDR2 is FQNNGV. The CDR3 has 11 residues. The CDR3 region is CTRSLVTEAFF. In nucleotides, the CDR3 is TGTACCAGGAGCTTAGTGACTGAAGCCTTCTTT.

Of note for this clonotype: This may arise from a read error, as a much more abundant clone is one base away. The rearrangement links TRBV20-1 to TRBJ1-2; the D is unclear. V dropped 6 bases and J dropped 4 bases, with 9 bases sitting between them. Germline V lookup: CDR1 DFQATT, CDR2 SNEGSKA (reference sequence). CDR3 length: 11 amino acids. CDR3 DNA: TGCAGTGCCCCGGAGGGCTATGGCTACACCTTC. It yields the protein CSAPEGYGYTF.